This T cell receptor beta chain was identified during a study of early T cells in non-severe SARS-CoV-2 infection. Attachment of unique molecular identifiers was made to individual cDNA molecules. TCRdb reprocessed the 5' RACE reads with MiXCR, giving one entry per CDR3 protein. Of 35,000 to 50,000 distinct CDR3 sequences in the sample, about 23% were seen once. CDR3 length: 16 amino acids. Between the trimmed V and J ends, which lost 5 bases and 1 base, there was a span of 17 bases. This clonotype was seen a few times. The chain couples TRBV12-3 or TRBV12-4 to TRBJ1-1; TRBD1 is a possible D gene (6 bases). Sequenced material: whole blood, taken at baseline. The TCR was taken from an adult who was a healthcare worker with PCR-confirmed SARS-CoV-2 infection or an uninfected control (not recorded which). The CDR3 reads CASSGQSVVGNTEAFF. The CDR3 DNA is TGTGCCAGCAGTGGACAGTCCGTAGTAGGGAACACTGAAGCTTTCTTT.